The clone carrying this TCR beta chain showed up just a few times. Its antigen is not identified. This CDR3 has 12 amino acids. Germline CDR1 SGHAT, CDR2 FQNNGV. V dropped 7 bases and J dropped 7 bases, with 10 bases sitting between them. 5'RACE, which relied on constant-segment primers, yielded TCR alpha and TCR beta cDNA libraries carrying sample barcodes and UMIs. TCRdb reprocessed the 5' RACE reads via MiXCR and lists one record per CDR3 protein. The sample shows hundreds of thousands of distinct CDR3 sequences, roughly an eighth of them seen only once. This sample stems from a study of T-cell memory formation after mild COVID-19. General study results and limits: A second wave expanding day 15 to 37 was CD4+-biased; contracting clones were balanced. Detection of some responders pre-infection suggested pre-existing cross-reactive memory T cells participated. Clones that contracted clustered mainly in CM and EM if CD4+ and in EMRA if CD8+.

The J gene is TRBJ2-2, the V gene TRBV11-2; D is ambiguous. The TCR originated in a man aged 18 to 30 who had mild COVID-19 (a few samples of this study predate the infection). Cell type and time point are not known. The sequenced sample was PBMCs or a T cell subset sorted from them (not recorded which). The CDR3 nucleotides read TGTGCCAGCACCCTATTCGGCGGGGAGCTGTTTTTT. Translated, it gives CASTLFGGELFF.